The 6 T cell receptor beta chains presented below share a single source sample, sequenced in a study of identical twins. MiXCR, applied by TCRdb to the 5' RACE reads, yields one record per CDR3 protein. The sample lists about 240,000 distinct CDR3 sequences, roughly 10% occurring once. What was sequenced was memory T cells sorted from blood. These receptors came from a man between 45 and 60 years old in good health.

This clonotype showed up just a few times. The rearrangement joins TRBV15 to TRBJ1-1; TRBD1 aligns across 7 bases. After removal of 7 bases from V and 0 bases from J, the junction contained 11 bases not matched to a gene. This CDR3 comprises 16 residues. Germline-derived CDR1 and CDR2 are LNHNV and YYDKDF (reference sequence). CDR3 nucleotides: TGTGCCACCACTCCTTACGACAGGGCTATGAACACTGAAGCTTTCTTT. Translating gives CATTPYDRAMNTEAFF.

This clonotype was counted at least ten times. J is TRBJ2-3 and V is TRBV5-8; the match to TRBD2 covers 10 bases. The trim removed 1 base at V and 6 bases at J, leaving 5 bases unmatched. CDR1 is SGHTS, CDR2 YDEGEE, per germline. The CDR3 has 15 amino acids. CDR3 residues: CASSLPSGRSDTQYF. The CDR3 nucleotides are TGTGCCAGCAGCTTGCCTAGCGGGAGATCGGATACGCAGTATTTT.

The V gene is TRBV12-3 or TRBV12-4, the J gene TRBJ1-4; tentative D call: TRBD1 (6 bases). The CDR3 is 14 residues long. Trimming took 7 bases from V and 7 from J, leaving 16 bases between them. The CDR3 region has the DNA TGTGCCAGCAACGCTCGGGAGGGGGGTGAAAAACTGTTTTTT. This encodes CASNAREGGEKLFF.

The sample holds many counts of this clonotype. CDR3 protein: CASSDGGFPTNEKLFF. The CDR3 bases are TGCGCCAGCAGTGACGGTGGCTTCCCAACTAATGAAAAACTGTTTTTT. V gene TRBV10-2 combines with J gene TRBJ1-4; D ambiguous. Germline V CDR1 and CDR2: WSHSY, SAAADI. Deletions cut 3 bases from V and 0 bases from J, with 11 bases between. This CDR3 is built from 16 residues.

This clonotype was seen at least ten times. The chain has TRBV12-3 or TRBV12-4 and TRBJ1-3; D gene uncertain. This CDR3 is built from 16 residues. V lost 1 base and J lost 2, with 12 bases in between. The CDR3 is CASSLGGGVTGNTIYF. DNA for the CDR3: TGTGCCAGCAGTTTAGGTGGCGGGGTTACTGGAAACACCATATATTTT.

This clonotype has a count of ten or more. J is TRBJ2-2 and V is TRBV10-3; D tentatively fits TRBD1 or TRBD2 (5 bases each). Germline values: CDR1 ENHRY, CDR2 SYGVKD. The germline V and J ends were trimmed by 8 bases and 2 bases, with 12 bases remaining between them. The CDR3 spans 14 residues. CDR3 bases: TGTGCCATCCGTCAGGGAGTTAACACCGGGGAGCTGTTTTTT. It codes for CAIRQGVNTGELFF.